The 7 T cell receptor beta chains given below trace back to one sample, sequenced in a study of CD8+ T cells in alopecia areata. Once RNA had been extracted, it was reverse transcribed into cDNA to act as the sequencing template. Method: immunoSEQ multiplex PCR; TCRdb's copy keeps in-frame clones and lacks some. The sample records about 180,000 clones, about 55% being singletons. Treatment given: oral pan-JAK inhibitor, 5-10 mg twice daily. Sequenced here: CD8+ T cells sorted from blood, sampled at week 24, from a patient treated with tofacitinib. These receptors all come from a human donor with alopecia areata.

This clone was counted a few times. This CDR3 reads CAWSSGGSGELFF. The CDR3 DNA reads as TGTGCCTGGAGCAGCGGGGGATCAGGGGAGCTGTTTTTT. The chain uses TRBV30 and TRBJ2-2, with 8 bases matching TRBD2. CDR3 size: 13 residues. CDR1 and CDR2 (germline): GTSNPN, SVGIG (reference sequence). The V segment lost 3 bases and the J segment 8 bases; nucleotides outside the gene matches: 5.

This clone was observed a few times. The rearrangement joins TRBV4-1 to TRBJ2-7; TRBD2 is a possible D gene (6 bases). V lost 1 base and J 3 bases, leaving 7 bases between the germline ends. The CDR3 spans 13 residues. Germline loops: CDR1 MGHRA, CDR2 YSYEKL. The DNA of the CDR3 is TGCGCCAGCAGCCAAGGCGGGGTCTACGAGCAGTACTTC. Protein product: CASSQGGVYEQYF.

The chain joins TRBV13 to TRBJ2-5, with 9 bases matching TRBD1. Germline assignment: CDR1 PRHDT and CDR2 FYEKMQ (reference sequence). The V and J ends lost 3 bases and 2 bases, in that order; junction bases with no gene match: 7. There are 16 residues in the CDR3. Written as DNA, the CDR3 is TGTGCCAGCAGCTTTACTGGGACAGGGCGACAAGAGACCCAGTACTTC. Residues: CASSFTGTGRQETQYF.

The genes are TRBV27 and TRBJ1-6; D unresolved. CDR3 length: 13 amino acids. Per the germline V gene, CDR1 is MNHEY and CDR2 is SMNVEV (reference sequence). Trimming took off 2 bases at V and 11 bases at J, with 10 bases between the two ends. The CDR3 loop is CASSLTDFTPLHF. CDR3 DNA sequence: TGTGCCAGCAGTTTAACAGACTTCACACCCCTCCACTTT.

The chain carries TRBV2 and TRBJ2-3; D is uncertain. The CDR3 length is 12 residues. Germline CDR1 and CDR2: SNHLY and FYNNEI. Deletions cut 6 bases from V and 0 bases from J, with 4 bases between. CDR3 coding DNA: TGTGCCAGCAGCGTTAGCACAGATACGCAGTATTTT. It translates to CASSVSTDTQYF.

The chain uses TRBV30 and TRBJ2-2; D is unresolved. Germline CDR1 GTSNPN, CDR2 SVGIG (reference sequence). V shed 0 bases and J shed 4 bases, with 6 bases lying between them. The CDR3 runs to 13 residues. The chain's CDR3 is CAWSVDVTGELFF. The CDR3 bases are TGTGCCTGGAGTGTTGACGTCACCGGGGAGCTGTTTTTT.

V and J are TRBV2 and TRBJ2-6; a possible D gene is TRBD1 (5 bases). CDR1 is SNHLY, CDR2 FYNNEI, per germline. Trimming took 3 bases from V and 0 from J, leaving 15 bases between them. The CDR3 length is 18 residues. The CDR3 DNA is TGTGCCAGCAGTGAGGAATACAGGATTAGCTCTGGGGCCAACGTCCTGACTTTC. This sequence encodes CASSEEYRISSGANVLTF.